One sample yielded the 10 T cell receptor beta chains listed below, sequenced in a study of vaccination effects on CD4 cells after COVID-19. This table comes from immunoSEQ multiplex PCR, and its TCRdb copy is limited to in-frame clones, with some not included. The sample holds some 38,000 clones, about three quarters seen once. Viral peptide pools were used in the ViraFEST assay to expand antigen-specific CD4+ T cells, and sequencing came afterward. Having been cultured for roughly 11 days, the cells underwent CD4+ T cell isolation. Infection dated between March and December 2020, before the Alpha, Beta and Delta variants reached the United States. These receptors' targets are unknown. Material: CD4+ T cells from PBMCs cultured with HCoV-NL63 spike peptides, obtained before COVID-19 vaccination. Receptors were obtained from a human donor who had a prior SARS-CoV-2 infection.

This clone was counted only a few times. V is TRBV3-1 (or the pseudogene TRBV3-2) and J is TRBJ2-7; TRBD2 might be the D (5 bases). The germline V and J ends were trimmed by 0 bases and 6 bases, with 12 bases remaining between them. From germline, CDR1 is LGHDT and CDR2 YNNKEL (reference sequence). The CDR3 spans 14 residues. Here the CDR3 reads CASSQDLAGGEQYF. The CDR3 region has the DNA TGTGCCAGCAGCCAAGATCTCGCAGGAGGCGAGCAGTACTTC.

This clone has just one count. The chain uses TRBV7-3 and TRBJ1-1; D is uncertain. The germline CDR1 and CDR2 sequences are SGHTA and FQGTGA. The CDR3 extends over 14 amino acids. Trimming pared 3 bases from V and 1 base from J, leaving 9 bases between. The CDR3 DNA reads TGTGCCAGCAGCTTCTCAGGAGGGAACACTGAAGCTTTCTTT. It specifies CASSFSGGNTEAFF.

J is TRBJ2-7 and V is TRBV4-1; D may be TRBD1 (6 bases). Trimming took 0 bases from V and 3 from J, leaving 15 bases between them. CDR1 MGHRA and CDR2 YSYEKL come from the germline V gene. The CDR3 has 16 residues. The CDR3 bases are TGCGCCAGCAGCCAAGATACGGAGACAGGATTCTACGAGCAGTACTTC. Residues: CASSQDTETGFYEQYF.

The chain has TRBV4-2 and TRBJ2-3; D could derive from TRBD1 or TRBD2 (5 bases each). The CDR3 is made up of 16 amino acids. Trimming took 4 bases from V and 2 from J, leaving 16 bases between them. CDR1 is LGHNA, CDR2 YNFKEQ, per germline. CDR3 sequence: CASSPGTNYYTDTQYF. For the CDR3, the DNA is TGTGCCAGCAGCCCCGGGACCAACTACTACACAGATACGCAGTATTTT.

The rearrangement uses TRBV5-1 and TRBJ2-5, with D perhaps TRBD2 (6 bases). The germline V and J ends were trimmed by 3 bases and 1 base, with 13 bases remaining between them. The CDR3 is 15 residues long. CDR1 and CDR2 from the germline V gene are SGHRS and YFSETQ. The CDR3 DNA reads as TGCGCCAGCAGCTGGGGGGATGGGGGCCAAGAGACCCAGTACTTC. Protein: CASSWGDGGQETQYF.

The chain recombines TRBV2 with TRBJ1-2; TRBD1 aligns across 8 bases. The germline V gene has CDR1 SNHLY and CDR2 FYNNEI. This CDR3 comprises 13 residues. Trimming removed 7 bases from V and 11 bases from J; junction bases left unmatched: 12. CDR3 protein: CASIPGTGLSYTF. Here the CDR3 DNA reads TGTGCCAGCATTCCCGGGACAGGTCTGTCATACACCTTC.

The chain couples TRBV4-2 to TRBJ2-7; D is unclear. CDR1 and CDR2 from the germline V gene are LGHNA and YNFKEQ. The V end lost 4 bases, the J end lost 1 base, and 14 bases lay between the germline ends. CDR3 length: 15 residues. CDR3 coding DNA: TGTGCCAGCAGCCCTACGAGACTGAGGTCCTACGAGCAGTACTTC. Amino acids: CASSPTRLRSYEQYF.

The genes are TRBV5-4 and TRBJ2-3, with D tentatively TRBD1 (5 bases). V was trimmed by 0 bases and J by 5 bases, leaving 13 bases between them. The CDR3 covers 15 residues. CDR1 is SGHNT and CDR2 is YYREEE in the germline V gene (reference sequence). The CDR3, as DNA: TGTGCCAGCAGCTTGGACGTGGGGCCGGGAGATACGCAGTATTTT. The encoded protein is CASSLDVGPGDTQYF. The complete variable domain, with remaining parts taken from reference TRBV5-4 and TRBJ2-3, reads ETGVTQSPTHLIKTRGQQVTLRCSSQSGHNTVSWYQQALGQGPQFIFQYYREEENGRGNFPPRFSGLQFPNYSSELNVNALELDDSALYLCASSLDVGPGDTQYFGPGTRLTVL.

As for this clone: The DNA is omitted, as the CDR3 cannot be located on it reliably, and the CDR3 follows TCRdb's listing. J is TRBJ2-1 and V is TRBV6-6; TRBD2 was called by the table and not checked on the DNA. Germline V lookup: CDR1 MNHNY, CDR2 SVGAGI (reference sequence). The CDR3 is 13 residues long, ends included. The CDR3 region is CASSSSGTATWFF.

V and J are TRBV20-1 and TRBJ2-7; 9 bases are a match to TRBD2. Trimming took 3 bases from V and 3 from J; bases not matched to a gene: 15. This CDR3 region has 17 residues. Germline V gene sequence: CDR1 DFQATT, CDR2 SNEGSKA (reference sequence). The CDR3 loop reads CSASPSGGTTLHYEQYF. The CDR3 DNA is TGCAGTGCTAGTCCCAGCGGGGGGACCACTTTACACTACGAGCAGTACTTC.